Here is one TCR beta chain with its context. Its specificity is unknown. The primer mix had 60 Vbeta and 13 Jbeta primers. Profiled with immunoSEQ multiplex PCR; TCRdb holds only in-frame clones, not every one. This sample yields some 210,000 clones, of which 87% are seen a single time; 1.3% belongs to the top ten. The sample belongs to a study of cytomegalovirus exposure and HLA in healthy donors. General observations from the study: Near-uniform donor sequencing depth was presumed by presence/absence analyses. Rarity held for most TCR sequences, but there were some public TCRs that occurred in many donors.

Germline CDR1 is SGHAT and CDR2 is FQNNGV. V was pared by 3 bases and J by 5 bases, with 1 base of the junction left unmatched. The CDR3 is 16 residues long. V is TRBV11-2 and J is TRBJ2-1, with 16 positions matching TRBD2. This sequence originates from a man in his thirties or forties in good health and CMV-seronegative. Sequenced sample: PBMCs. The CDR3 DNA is TGTGCCAGCAGCTTGGGACTAGCGGGAGGGCACAATGAGCAGTTCTTC. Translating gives CASSLGLAGGHNEQFF.